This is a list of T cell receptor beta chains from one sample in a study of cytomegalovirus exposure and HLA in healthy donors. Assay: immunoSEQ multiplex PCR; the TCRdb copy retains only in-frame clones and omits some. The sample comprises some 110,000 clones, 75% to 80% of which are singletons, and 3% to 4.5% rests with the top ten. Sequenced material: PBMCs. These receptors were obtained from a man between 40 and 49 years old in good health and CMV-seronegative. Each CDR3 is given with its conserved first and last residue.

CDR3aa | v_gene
CASSIVDRNSGNTIYF | TRBV19
CASSSFGSSGNTIYF | TRBV5-1
CASSTTRSRNSGANVLTF | TRBV7-9
CASRFQGVETQYF | TRBV6-1
CASSYTSGQVIMLAFF | TRBV6-6
CASRRTGGREETQYF | TRBV6-5
CASSLRGRGEKLFF | TRBV7-8
CASSLDRNSNQPQHF | TRBV6-5
CASSNRQPSTDTQYF | TRBV6-1
CAWSGGGRGTQYF | TRBV30
CASSLSASGGAVEQYF | TRBV28
CASSQTSGTYNEQFF | TRBV4-2
CASRGANSYEQYF | TRBV19
CASSLDPYSEPQHF | TRBV5-4
CASSGQGWTNYGYTF | TRBV25-1
CASRRTGPDPTDTQYF | TRBV27
CASSPRVTSYEQYF | TRBV27
CASSPDGGTGGILF | TRBV7-9
CASSTRGGTGGGEQYF | TRBV7-9
CASSTFSGGGETQYF | TRBV7-2
CASSYSTLNTEAFF | TRBV6-5
CASSPRTSGLGPQHF | TRBV28
CASSLAGTGELFF | TRBV5-5
CASSLIGNGKAFF | TRBV7-3
CASTAGGLGVSTEAFF | TRBV19
CASSLASGVGQETQYF | TRBV11-3
CASSLGRRVGTEAFF | TRBV7-9
CASDPTSRAYNEQFF | TRBV7-8
CASSLGDYEGTGELFF | TRBV5-1
CASSNPTYEGDNYGYTF | TRBV21-1
CASSQHYQGSGNTIYF | TRBV4-3
CASKKAGGSYEQYF | TRBV28
CASSKEGSTDTQYF | TRBV6-4
CASSLPRMVGGYTGELFF | TRBV27
CASSFLSGYEQYF | TRBV11-2
CASSSGGNEQFF | TRBV7-9
CASSQDNGQGYEQYF | TRBV4-1
CSSSLGSGGGRTDTQYF | TRBV7-9
CASSLASRDEQYF | TRBV7-8
CASSLDSNQPQHF | TRBV6-5
CASSLTGGSTDTQYF | TRBV11-2
CATSKQPTNEKLFF | TRBV15
CASSPGGDTEAFF | TRBV9
CASMLPQGGTEAFF | TRBV19
CASSPNQGSYEQYF | TRBV7-3
CASSGTGVINEKLFF | TRBV6-5
CASSLQGGDEQFF | TRBV4-3
CASIGEAFSNQPQHF | TRBV2
CASSFGTSNSPLHF | TRBV13
CASSATALSSYNSPLHF | TRBV7-9
CASSIVRDSQSSQYF | TRBV19
CASSFGTSTYNEQFF | TRBV27
CASSSPAENTEAFF | TRBV7-9
CASSLDFSSGNTIYF | TRBV5-6
CASLGLEGAYEQYF | TRBV2
CASSLKRDSPQHF | TRBV7-3
CASSGVAAGEKLFF | TRBV5-1
CASSQGRDMNTEAFF | TRBV4-1
CASSFGQGLNTEAFF | TRBV5-1
CSVRAQGGGQWEQFF | TRBV29-1